The 15 T cell receptor beta chains in this list originate from one sample, sequenced in a study of blood T cell repertoires in COVID-19. Assay: immunoSEQ multiplex PCR; the TCRdb copy retains only in-frame clones and omits some. The table includes roughly 330,000 clones, 70% to 90% detected once. The sample comprised PBMCs or T cells enriched from blood (not recorded which). Source of these receptors: a woman aged 25 to 45 who had recovered from COVID-19.

A single count supports this clone. This rearrangement joins TRBV4-1 to TRBJ1-5; no firm D call. Germline-derived CDR1 and CDR2 are MGHRA and YSYEKL. The CDR3 totals 15 residues. Trimming pared 1 base from V and 6 bases from J, leaving 13 bases between. CDR3 DNA sequence: TGCGCCAGCAGCCAAGTAGGAGGGATGAGTCAGCCCCAGCATTTT. Translation gives CASSQVGGMSQPQHF.

The V call is TRBV2, the J call TRBJ2-1, with D perhaps TRBD2 (5 bases). From germline, CDR1 is SNHLY and CDR2 FYNNEI. This CDR3 is built from 11 residues. V gave up 1 base and J gave up 12 bases, with 7 bases separating them. CDR3: CASSEERVQFF. The CDR3 DNA reads TGTGCCAGCAGTGAAGAGAGGGTGCAGTTCTTC.

The chain is built from TRBV5-8 and TRBJ2-1; D possibly corresponds to TRBD1 (5 bases). This CDR3 is 16 amino acids long. Trimming pared 6 bases from V and 1 base from J, leaving 17 bases between. Germline V gene sequence: CDR1 SGHTS, CDR2 YDEGEE. The CDR3 nucleotides are TGTGCCAGCATCCTTCGGCGAGACAGATCCTACAATGAGCAGTTCTTC. Residues: CASILRRDRSYNEQFF.

The DNA for the CDR3 is TGTGCTAAATCTAGCCAGGGGGCAGGGAATGAGCAGTTCTTC. Translation gives CAKSSQGAGNEQFF. The rearrangement joins TRBV2 to TRBJ2-1; 8 bases agree with TRBD1. The CDR3 has 14 amino acids. Germline CDR1 is SNHLY and CDR2 is FYNNEI.

The chain links TRBV5-1 to TRBJ2-7, with TRBD1 identical over 7 bases. Germline V CDR1 and CDR2: SGHRS, YFSETQ. Trimming at V came to 6 bases and at J to 2 bases, leaving 8 bases not matched to a gene. The CDR3 runs to 14 residues. Written as DNA, the CDR3 is TGCGCCAGCACCCCGGGGACAGAGGCCTACGAGCAGTACTTC. It codes for CASTPGTEAYEQYF. The full variable domain, rest sourced from reference TRBV5-1 and TRBJ2-7, is KAGVTQTPRYLIKTRGQQVTLSCSPISGHRSVSWYQQTPGQGLQFLFEYFSETQRNKGNFPGRFSGRQFSNSRSEMNVSTLELGDSALYLCASTPGTEAYEQYFGPGTRLTVT.

The chain combines TRBV7-2 with TRBJ2-6; 11 bases match TRBD1. The V gene end was trimmed by 5 bases and the J gene end by 0 bases; junction bases not matched to a gene: 6. Germline loops: CDR1 SGHTA, CDR2 FQGNSA. The CDR3 has 18 residues. The CDR3 nucleotides are TGTGCCAGCAGCCAGAGGGGGACAGGGGGCTCTGGGGCCAACGTCCTGACTTTC. Translating it yields CASSQRGTGGSGANVLTF.

The CDR3 loop is CASSQRDRGLNSNQPQHF. DNA of the CDR3: TGTGCCAGCAGCCAAAGGGACAGGGGGTTAAATAGCAATCAGCCCCAGCATTTT. V usage is TRBV16 and J usage is TRBJ1-5; 11 positions agree with TRBD1. The length of the CDR3 is 18 residues. V was clipped by 2 bases and J by 0 bases; unmatched bases: 6. Germline CDR1 reads KGHSY; CDR2 reads FQNENV.

The chain has TRBV4-1 and TRBJ1-2; TRBD1 might be the D (5 bases). From germline, CDR1 is MGHRA and CDR2 YSYEKL. V was shortened by 4 bases and J by 8 bases, with 17 bases between the two germline ends. The CDR3 sequence is 14 residues long. The CDR3 is CASSPAPDSRGYTF. The CDR3 DNA reads TGCGCCAGCAGCCCTGCCCCCGACAGCCGGGGCTACACCTTC.

This clone appeared a few times. V is TRBV29-1 and J is TRBJ1-1, with TRBD1 identical over 7 bases. CDR3 length: 14 residues. V was clipped by 6 bases and J by 2 bases; unmatched bases: 9. CDR1 SQVTM and CDR2 ANQGSEA come from the germline V gene. CDR3 region: CSVKRQGLNTEAFF. DNA for the CDR3: TGCAGCGTAAAGAGACAGGGCCTAAACACTGAAGCTTTCTTT.

The rearrangement links TRBV28 to TRBJ1-1, with 7 nucleotides matching TRBD1. This CDR3 spans 15 amino acids. The V and J ends lost 3 bases and 7 bases, in that order; junction bases with no gene match: 11. Per the germline V gene, CDR1 is MDHEN and CDR2 is SYDVKM. This CDR3 is CASSFYQGVKVEAFF. The DNA of the CDR3 is TGTGCCAGCAGTTTTTACCAGGGGGTCAAGGTTGAAGCTTTCTTT. Full variable domain (rest looked up from reference TRBV28 and TRBJ1-1): DVKVTQSSRYLVKRTGEKVFLECVQDMDHENMFWYRQDPGLGLRLIYFSYDVKMKEKGDIPEGYSVSREKKERFSLILESASTNQTSMYLCASSFYQGVKVEAFFGQGTRLTVV.

The rearrangement joins TRBV30 to TRBJ2-1, with TRBD2 matching 11 bases. CDR3 length equals 19 residues. Losses at the gene ends were 3 bases for V and 0 bases for J; bases not matched to a gene: 13. The germline gives CDR1 GTSNPN, CDR2 SVGIG (reference sequence). The DNA for the CDR3 is TGTGCCTGGAGGGGAGGAGGGACTAGCGGTACTAGCTCCTACAATGAGCAGTTCTTC. The encoded protein is CAWRGGGTSGTSSYNEQFF.

This chain uses TRBV5-1 with TRBJ2-1, with 12 positions matching TRBD2. Germline V gene data show CDR1 as SGHRS and CDR2 as YFSETQ. There are 17 residues in the CDR3. Trimming took 4 bases from V and 0 from J; bases not matched to a gene: 5. The CDR3 spells CASSRTSGESSYNEQFF. The CDR3 nucleotides read TGCGCCAGCAGCAGGACTAGCGGGGAGAGCTCCTACAATGAGCAGTTCTTC.

To note about this clone: Germline and junction disagree at one end, which may indicate a read error. The rearrangement uses TRBV6-1 and TRBJ1-2, with D uncertain. The CDR3 covers 14 residues. CDR1 MNHNS and CDR2 SASEGT come from the germline V gene. As DNA, the CDR3 is TGTGCCAGCAGTGAAGACCACCCTAACGATGGCTACACCTTC. Amino acid sequence: CASSEDHPNDGYTF.

The chain joins TRBV13 to TRBJ1-6; 9 bases are shared with TRBD1. This CDR3 comprises 18 residues. The germline CDR1 and CDR2 sequences are PRHDT and FYEKMQ (reference sequence). The V segment lost 5 bases and the J segment 2 bases; nucleotides outside the gene matches: 10. The CDR3 sequence: CASSGLRGQGPYNSPLHF. The CDR3 DNA sequence: TGTGCCAGCAGCGGTCTACGGGGACAGGGTCCCTATAATTCACCCCTCCACTTT. Full variable domain (outside the CDR3, taken from reference TRBV13 and TRBJ1-6): AAGVIQSPRHLIKEKRETATLKCYPIPRHDTVYWYQQGPGQDPQFLISFYEKMQSDKGSIPDRFSAQQFSDYHSELNMSSLELGDSALYFCASSGLRGQGPYNSPLHFGNGTRLTVT.

The J gene is TRBJ2-7, the V gene TRBV28; 9 nucleotides match TRBD2. V gave up 6 bases and J gave up 0 bases; unmatched junction bases: 12. Germline V gives CDR1 MDHEN, CDR2 SYDVKM. This CDR3 is 17 amino acids long. Here the CDR3 DNA reads TGTGCCAGCAGCCATGGACTAGCGCGCTCGAGCTCCTACGAGCAGTACTTC. Translation: CASSHGLARSSSYEQYF.